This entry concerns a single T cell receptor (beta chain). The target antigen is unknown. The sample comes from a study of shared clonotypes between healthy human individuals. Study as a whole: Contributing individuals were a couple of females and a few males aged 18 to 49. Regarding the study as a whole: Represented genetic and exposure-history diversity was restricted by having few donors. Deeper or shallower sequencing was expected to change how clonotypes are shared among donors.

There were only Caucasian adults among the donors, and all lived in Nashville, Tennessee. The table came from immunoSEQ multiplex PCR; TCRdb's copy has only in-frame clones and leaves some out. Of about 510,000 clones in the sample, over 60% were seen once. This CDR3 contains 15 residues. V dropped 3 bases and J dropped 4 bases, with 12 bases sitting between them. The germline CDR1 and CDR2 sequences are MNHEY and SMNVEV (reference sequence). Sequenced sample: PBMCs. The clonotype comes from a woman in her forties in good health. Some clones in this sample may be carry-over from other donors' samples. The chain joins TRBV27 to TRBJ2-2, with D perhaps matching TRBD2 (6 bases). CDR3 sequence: CASSFGGSATGELFF. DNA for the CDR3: TGTGCCAGCAGTTTTGGAGGGAGCGCCACCGGGGAGCTGTTTTTT.